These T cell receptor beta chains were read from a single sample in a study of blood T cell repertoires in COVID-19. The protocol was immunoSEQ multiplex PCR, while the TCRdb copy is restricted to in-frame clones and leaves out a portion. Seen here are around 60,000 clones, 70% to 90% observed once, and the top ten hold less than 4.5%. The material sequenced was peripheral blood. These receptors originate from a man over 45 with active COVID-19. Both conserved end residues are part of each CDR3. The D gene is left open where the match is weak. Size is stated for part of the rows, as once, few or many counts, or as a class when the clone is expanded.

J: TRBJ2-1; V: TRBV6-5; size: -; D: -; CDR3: CASSHRGAPENEQFF; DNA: TGTGCCAGCAGCCACCGGGGGGCCCCTGAGAATGAGCAGTTCTTC
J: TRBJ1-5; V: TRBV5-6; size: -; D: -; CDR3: CASSLFGGQPQHF; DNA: TGTGCCAGCAGCTTGTTTGGCGGTCAGCCCCAGCATTTT
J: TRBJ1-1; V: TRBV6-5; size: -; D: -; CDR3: CASSQAPRMSSEAFF; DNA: TGTGCCAGCAGCCAAGCGCCCCGGATGTCCTCTGAAGCTTTCTTT
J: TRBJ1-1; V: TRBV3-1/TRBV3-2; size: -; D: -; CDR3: CASSPRGGTEAFF; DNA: TGTGCCAGCAGTCCGAGAGGGGGCACTGAAGCTTTCTTT
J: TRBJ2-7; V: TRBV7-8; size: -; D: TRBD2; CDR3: CASSLELAGAYEQYF; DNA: TGTGCCAGCAGCTTGGAGCTAGCGGGAGCCTACGAGCAGTACTTC
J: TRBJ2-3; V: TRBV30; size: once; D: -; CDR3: CAWSVLDTQYF; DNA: TGTGCCTGGAGTGTACTAGATACGCAGTATTTT
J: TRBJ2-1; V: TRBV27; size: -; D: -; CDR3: CASTNEQFF; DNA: TGTGCCAGCACGAATGAGCAGTTCTTC
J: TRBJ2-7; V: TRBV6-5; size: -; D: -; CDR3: CASSSPAGSYEQYF; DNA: TGTGCCAGCAGTTCCCCTGCCGGCTCCTACGAGCAGTACTTC
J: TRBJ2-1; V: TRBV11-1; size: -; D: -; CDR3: CASSPDILNYNEQFF; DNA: TGTGCCAGCAGCCCGGACATCCTCAACTACAATGAGCAGTTCTTC
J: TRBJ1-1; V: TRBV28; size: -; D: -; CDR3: CASSFQISRGAFF; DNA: TGTGCCAGCAGTTTCCAAATTTCACGAGGAGCTTTCTTT
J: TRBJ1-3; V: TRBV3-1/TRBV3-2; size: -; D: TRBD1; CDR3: CASSLGQPISGNTIYF; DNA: TGTGCCAGCAGCCTGGGACAGCCTATCTCTGGAAACACCATATATTTT
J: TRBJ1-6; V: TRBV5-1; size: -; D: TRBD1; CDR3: CASSLATGAGPLHF; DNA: TGCGCCAGCAGCTTGGCCACAGGGGCAGGGCCCCTCCACTTT
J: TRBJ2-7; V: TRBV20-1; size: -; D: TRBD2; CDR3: CSASSLAGTYEQYF; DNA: TGCAGTGCTAGTAGTCTAGCGGGGACCTACGAGCAGTACTTC
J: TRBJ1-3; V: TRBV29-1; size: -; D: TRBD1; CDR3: CSAGAGGSGNTIYF; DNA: TGCAGCGCTGGAGCAGGGGGCTCTGGAAACACCATATATTTT
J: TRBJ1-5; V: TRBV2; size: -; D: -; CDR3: CASSQIGRKTLSNQPQHF; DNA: TGTGCCAGCAGTCAAATTGGGAGGAAAACGCTAAGCAATCAGCCCCAGCATTTT
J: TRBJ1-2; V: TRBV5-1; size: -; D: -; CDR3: CASSPVAVLEGGYTF; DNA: TGCGCCAGCAGCCCCGTGGCAGTCCTAGAGGGTGGCTACACCTTC
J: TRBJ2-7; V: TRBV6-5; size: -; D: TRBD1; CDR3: CASSYLPGDRSYEQYF; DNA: TGTGCCAGCAGTTACCTCCCCGGGGACAGGTCCTACGAGCAGTACTTC
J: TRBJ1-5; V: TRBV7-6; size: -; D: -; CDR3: CASSLTQGSMGPQHF; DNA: TGTGCCAGCAGCCTCACGCAGGGCTCAATGGGGCCCCAGCATTTT
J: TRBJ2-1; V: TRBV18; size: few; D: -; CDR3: CASGSYNEQFF; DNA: TGTGCCTCAGGCTCCTACAATGAGCAGTTCTTC
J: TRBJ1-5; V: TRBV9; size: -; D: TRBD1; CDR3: CASSPTGGNQPQHF; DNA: TGTGCCAGCAGCCCGACAGGGGGTAATCAGCCCCAGCATTTT
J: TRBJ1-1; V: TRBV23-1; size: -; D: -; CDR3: CASSQTDSTDTEAFF; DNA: TGCGCCAGCAGTCAAACTGACAGTACGGACACTGAAGCTTTCTTT
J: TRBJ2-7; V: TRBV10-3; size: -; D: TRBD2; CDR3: CAISAKGTSGGFSYEQYF; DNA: TGTGCCATCAGCGCGAAAGGGACTAGCGGGGGTTTCTCCTACGAGCAGTACTTC
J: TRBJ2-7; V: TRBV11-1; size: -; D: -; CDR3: CASSLGREYEQYF; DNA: TGTGCCAGCAGCTTGGGCAGGGAATACGAGCAGTACTTC
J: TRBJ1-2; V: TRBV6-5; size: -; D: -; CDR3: CASSYSIIGFNYGYTF; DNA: TGTGCCAGCAGTTACTCGATAATCGGGTTTAACTATGGCTACACCTTC
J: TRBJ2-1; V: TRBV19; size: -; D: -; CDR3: CASSILKTSYNEQFF; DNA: TGTGCCAGTAGTATCTTAAAGACTTCCTACAATGAGCAGTTCTTC
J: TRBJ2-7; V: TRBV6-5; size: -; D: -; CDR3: CASSYRGSNYEQYF; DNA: TGTGCCAGCAGTTACCGGGGATCGAACTACGAGCAGTACTTC
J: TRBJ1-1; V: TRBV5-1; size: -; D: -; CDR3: CASREEERAFF; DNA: TGCGCCAGCCGAGAGGAGGAAAGAGCTTTCTTT
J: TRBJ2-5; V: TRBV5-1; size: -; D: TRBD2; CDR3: CASSPTSGGARGQETQYF; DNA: TGCGCCAGCAGCCCGACTAGCGGGGGGGCAAGAGGGCAAGAGACCCAGTACTTC
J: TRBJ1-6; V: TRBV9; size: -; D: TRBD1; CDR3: CASSVGGQGLKGPLHF; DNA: TGTGCCAGCAGCGTAGGAGGACAGGGGCTTAAAGGACCCCTCCACTTT
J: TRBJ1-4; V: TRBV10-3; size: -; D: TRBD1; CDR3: CAISADRGFEKLFF; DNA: TGTGCCATCAGCGCTGACAGGGGCTTTGAAAAACTGTTTTTT
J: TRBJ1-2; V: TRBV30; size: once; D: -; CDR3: CAWSQLGSAYGYTF; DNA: TGTGCCTGGAGTCAGCTCGGCAGCGCCTATGGCTACACCTTC
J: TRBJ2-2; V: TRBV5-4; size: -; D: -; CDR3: CASSLGLGGGERTGELFF; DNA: TGTGCCAGCAGCTTGGGGCTGGGAGGCGGGGAGAGAACCGGGGAGCTGTTTTTT
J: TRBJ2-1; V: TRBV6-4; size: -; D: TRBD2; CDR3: CASSVLAGDYNEQFF; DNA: TGTGCCAGCAGTGTCCTAGCGGGGGATTACAATGAGCAGTTCTTC
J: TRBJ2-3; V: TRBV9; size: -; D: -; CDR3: CASSVSTGLSTDTQYF; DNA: TGTGCCAGCAGCGTGTCCACGGGACTTAGCACAGATACGCAGTATTTT
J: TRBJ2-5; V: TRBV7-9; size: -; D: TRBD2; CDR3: CASSSGGGRLETQYF; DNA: TGTGCCAGCAGCTCAGGCGGGGGGCGCCTAGAGACCCAGTACTTC
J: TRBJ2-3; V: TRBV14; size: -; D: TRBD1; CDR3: CASSGQGTATDTQYF; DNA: TGTGCCAGCAGCGGACAGGGAACCGCTACAGATACGCAGTATTTT
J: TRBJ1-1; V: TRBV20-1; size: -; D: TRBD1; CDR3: CSASLTGQNTEAFF; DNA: TGCAGTGCCAGTTTGACAGGGCAGAACACTGAAGCTTTCTTT
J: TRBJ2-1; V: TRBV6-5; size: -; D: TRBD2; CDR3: CATSRGGGAYNEQFF; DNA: TGTGCCACCTCAAGGGGCGGGGGGGCCTACAATGAGCAGTTCTTC
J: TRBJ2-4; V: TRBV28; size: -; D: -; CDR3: CASSLSQGKGDIQYF; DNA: TGTGCCAGCAGTTTAAGCCAGGGGAAGGGGGACATTCAGTACTTC